The 21 T cell receptor beta chains listed next were all sequenced from one sample in a study of vaccination and CD4 T cells after COVID-19 (dated by TCRdb to between 2021 and 2023). The library was produced with PCR. Sequencing relied on an Illumina iSeq 100. At the Johns Hopkins FTIC core, DNA from the cultured CD4+ T cells underwent TCR sequencing with the Oncomine TCR Beta short-read assay. The public reads were quality trimmed at Q25 with fastp and then assembled into clones with MiXCR by TCRdb, keeping productive beta chains. Rows with one shared CDR3 protein collapse into an entry with the most common genes and DNA. This sample holds 20,000 or so distinct CDR3 sequences; roughly 24% were observed only once. The top ten constitute 7% to 8.5% of the sample. Antigen specificity for these receptors is unknown. Taken with the paper, the label for treatment or condition translates to: roughly ten-day PBMC culture with coronavirus spike peptide pools or control peptides (ViraFEST assay).

Sequenced material: cultured CD4+ T cells from blood. These receptors were obtained from a human donor with COVID-19.

The genes are TRBV29-1 and TRBJ2-1, with D possibly being TRBD1 or TRBD2 (6 bases each). Germline V CDR1 and CDR2: SQVTM, ANQGSEA. Trimming pared 3 bases from V and 4 bases from J, leaving 13 bases between. CDR3 length: 14 amino acids. CDR3 loop: CSVDVGGQYNEQFF. CDR3 coding DNA: TGCAGCGTTGATGTGGGGGGACAATACAATGAGCAGTTCTTC.

The chain uses TRBV20-1 and TRBJ2-2, with a tentative D call TRBD2 (6 bases). The CDR3 is 15 residues long. The germline V gene encodes CDR1 DFQATT and CDR2 SNEGSKA (reference sequence). V was pared by 2 bases and J by 6 bases, with 16 bases between. This CDR3 reads CSARRDSRGAGELFF. In nucleotides, the CDR3 is TGCAGTGCTAGACGGGACTCCCGAGGCGCCGGGGAGCTGTTTTTT.

This clonotype ranks as medium-sized (0.01 to 0.1%). J is TRBJ2-1 and V is TRBV6-4, with D possibly matching TRBD1 (6 bases). The CDR3 consists of 16 residues. The germline gives CDR1 MRHNA, CDR2 SNTAGT. Trimming took off 0 bases at V and 6 bases at J, with 15 bases between the two ends. The CDR3 loop reads CASSDSGAVGTNEQFF. CDR3 in DNA: TGTGCCAGCAGTGACTCGGGGGCGGTTGGGACCAATGAGCAGTTCTTC.

This clonotype was counted only a few times. The chain recombines TRBV6-4 with TRBJ1-2, with a tentative D call TRBD1 (5 bases). The CDR3 is made up of 13 amino acids. Per germline, CDR1 MRHNA and CDR2 SNTAGT. Deletions cut 5 bases from V and 4 bases from J, with 11 bases between. The CDR3, as DNA: TGTGCCAGCAGTCAGGGCGGATCCTATGGCTACACCTTC. Its protein is CASSQGGSYGYTF.

The chain uses TRBV20-1 and TRBJ2-7; D gene ambiguous. Germline CDR1 reads DFQATT; CDR2 reads SNEGSKA (reference sequence). V was pared by 6 bases and J by 0 bases, with 9 bases between. The CDR3 runs 12 residues. This CDR3 reads CSALGVSYEQYF. For the CDR3, the DNA is TGCAGTGCCCTAGGTGTCTCCTACGAGCAGTACTTC.

In its sample, this clonotype was seen a few times. The V call is TRBV24-1, the J call TRBJ2-7; no firm D call. This CDR3 is built from 15 residues. V was trimmed by 4 bases and J by 5 bases, leaving 17 bases between them. Germline V lookup: CDR1 KGHDR, CDR2 SFDVKD. DNA of the CDR3: TGTGCCACCAGTGAGGGTAACAAGGGTGGCGACGAGCAGTACTTC. As protein: CATSEGNKGGDEQYF.

This clonotype turned up a few times. The chain recombines TRBV18 with TRBJ1-1; no definite D call. The CDR3 runs 14 residues. Trimming stripped 3 bases from V and 1 base from J, with 9 bases between. The germline gives CDR1 KGHSH, CDR2 LQKENI. The CDR3 DNA is TGTGCCAGCTCACCCGCGGTCACGAACACTGAAGCTTTCTTT. Amino acids: CASSPAVTNTEAFF. Full variable domain (remainder filled in from reference TRBV18 and TRBJ1-1): NAGVMQNPRHLVRRRGQEARLRCSPMKGHSHVYWYRQLPEEGLKFMVYLQKENIIDESGMPKERFSAEFPKEGPSILRIQQVVRGDSAAYFCASSPAVTNTEAFFGQGTRLTVV.

This clonotype came up a few times. The genes are TRBV6-1 and TRBJ1-6, with TRBD1 identical over 7 bases. Germline-derived CDR1 and CDR2 are MNHNS and SASEGT. The CDR3 runs 14 residues. Trimming took 6 bases from V and 7 from J; bases not matched to a gene: 6. CDR3 region: CASRTGTANSPLHF. The CDR3 DNA reads as TGTGCCAGCAGGACCGGGACAGCCAATTCACCCCTCCACTTT.

The rearrangement uses TRBV7-9 and TRBJ1-1, with no clear D. This CDR3 is built from 11 residues. CDR1 SEHNR and CDR2 FQNEAQ come from the germline V gene (reference sequence). The germline V and J ends were trimmed by 2 bases and 4 bases, with 2 bases remaining between them. CDR3 DNA: TGTGCCAGCAGCTTATTCACTGAAGCTTTCTTT. Its translation: CASSLFTEAFF.

This chain links TRBV5-5 with TRBJ2-2; tentatively, D is TRBD2 (6 bases). Per the germline V gene, CDR1 is SGHKS and CDR2 is YYEKEE (reference sequence). The CDR3 extends over 14 amino acids. Trimming shortened V by 4 bases and J by 5 bases, and 12 bases separated the two germline ends. The CDR3 nucleotides are TGTGCCAGCAGCGCGGGGCCTTGGACCGGGGAGCTGTTTTTT. Translation: CASSAGPWTGELFF.

On this clonotype: A junction end diverges from the germline sequence, so it may reflect a read error. The rearrangement joins TRBV27 to TRBJ1-1; the D gene is possibly TRBD1 (6 bases). From germline, CDR1 is MNHEY and CDR2 SMNVEV (reference sequence). This CDR3 contains 16 residues. CDR3: CASSLFSDRMNTQAFF. In nucleotides, the CDR3 is TGTGCCAGCAGTTTATTCTCGGACAGAATGAACACTCAAGCTTTCTTT.

This clonotype came up a few times. V is TRBV27 and J is TRBJ2-7; TRBD1 matches at 12 bases. This CDR3 has 14 residues. Unmatched junction bases numbered 3, after V lost 2 bases and J lost 7 bases. Germline lookup yields CDR1 MNHEY and CDR2 SMNVEV (reference sequence). The CDR3: CASSLRDRGREQYF. CDR3 sequence (DNA): TGTGCCAGCAGTTTAAGGGACAGGGGGCGAGAGCAGTACTTC.

Comments on this clonotype: At one of its ends the junction is not consistent with the germline gene, which may arise from a read error. The chain has TRBV19 and TRBJ1-6; D gene unclear. CDR3 length equals 15 residues. Germline assignment: CDR1 LNHDA and CDR2 SQIVND (reference sequence). The CDR3 region has the DNA TGTGCCAGTAGCCCGGGCAGCTCCTATAATTCATCCCTCCACTTT. Protein product: CASSPGSSYNSSLHF.

The table lists this clonotype with a few counts. The rearrangement joins TRBV6-5 to TRBJ1-3; 12 nucleotides match TRBD1. The CDR3 extends over 18 amino acids. Germline V gene sequence: CDR1 MNHEY, CDR2 SVGAGI. V gave up 4 bases and J gave up 5 bases; unmatched junction bases: 12. The chain's CDR3 is CASSLFPGGQGARNTIYF. DNA of the CDR3: TGTGCCAGCAGTTTGTTCCCCGGGGGACAGGGGGCTCGAAACACCATATATTTT.

V and J are TRBV11-2 and TRBJ2-7; D is perhaps TRBD2 (6 bases). Trimming took off 4 bases at V and 5 bases at J, with 15 bases between the two ends. CDR3 length: 14 amino acids. CDR1 and CDR2 from the germline V gene are SGHAT and FQNNGV. The CDR3 loop is CASSSRGKVDEQYF. CDR3 sequence (DNA): TGTGCCAGCAGCTCACGGGGGAAGGTGGACGAGCAGTACTTC. The variable domain in full, completed from reference TRBV11-2 and TRBJ2-7, reads EAGVAQSPRYKIIEKRQSVAFWCNPISGHATLYWYQQILGQGPKLLIQFQNNGVVDDSQLPKDRFSAERLKGVDSTLKIQPAKLEDSAVYLCASSSRGKVDEQYFGPGTRLTVT.

In its sample, this clonotype was seen a few times. J is TRBJ1-2 and V is TRBV19; D uncertain. Trimming pared 2 bases from V and 6 bases from J, leaving 10 bases between. The CDR3 extends over 13 amino acids. From germline, CDR1 is LNHDA and CDR2 SQIVND (reference sequence). The CDR3 DNA sequence: TGTGCCAGTAGTATACGGCAGTTCGATGGCTACACCTTC. It yields the protein CASSIRQFDGYTF.

V gene TRBV15 combines with J gene TRBJ1-1, with TRBD1 matching over 8 bases. CDR1 is LNHNV and CDR2 is YYDKDF in the germline V gene (reference sequence). V gave up 3 bases and J gave up 5 bases; unmatched junction bases: 2. The CDR3 contains 13 residues. The CDR3 spells CATSRTGVTEAFF. The CDR3, as DNA: TGTGCCACCAGCAGGACAGGGGTTACTGAAGCTTTCTTT.

This clonotype rates as medium-sized. The chain carries TRBV24-1 and TRBJ1-2; 12 bases fit TRBD1. CDR1 and CDR2 from the germline V gene are KGHDR and SFDVKD. Losses at the gene ends were 3 bases for V and 8 bases for J; bases not matched to a gene: 0. This CDR3 is 13 amino acids long. This CDR3 reads CATSDGTGGGYTF. CDR3 nucleotide sequence: TGTGCCACCAGTGATGGGACAGGGGGCGGCTACACCTTC.

The chain links TRBV18 to TRBJ2-3, with D perhaps matching TRBD2 (6 bases). Germline V gene sequence: CDR1 KGHSH, CDR2 LQKENI. The CDR3 extends over 14 amino acids. Trimming removed 0 bases from V and 4 bases from J, with 8 bases in between. Written as DNA, the CDR3 is TGTGCCAGCTCACCACCGTCGGGAGCAGATACGCAGTATTTT. It yields the protein CASSPPSGADTQYF.

The chain recombines TRBV10-3 with TRBJ2-2; TRBD1 matches at 8 bases. This CDR3 is built from 13 residues. The germline V gene has CDR1 ENHRY and CDR2 SYGVKD. V shed 3 bases and J 6 bases; nucleotides not matched to a gene: 0. Here the CDR3 reads CAISEQGAGELFF. CDR3 nucleotide sequence: TGTGCCATCAGTGAACAGGGGGCCGGGGAGCTGTTTTTT.

The V gene is TRBV6-1, the J gene TRBJ2-1; D may be TRBD1 (6 bases). The CDR3 has 15 residues. Germline V gene sequence: CDR1 MNHNS, CDR2 SASEGT. Trimming shortened V by 6 bases and J by 5 bases, and 17 bases separated the two germline ends. CDR3 region: CASRSPDSPNNEQFF. In DNA form, the CDR3 reads TGTGCCAGCAGATCCCCGGACAGCCCAAACAATGAGCAGTTCTTC.